These T cell receptor beta chains were read from a single sample in a study of metastatic and nonmetastatic thyroid tumors. Via MiXCR, TCRdb re-called the PCR reads. The sample lists around 34,000 clones, over 14% seen once, with around a fifth in the top ten. Sequenced sample: blood. The receptors here all came from a male donor with papillary thyroid cancer or a benign thyroid nodule (not recorded which). Some clones in this sample may be carry-over from other donors' samples. Each CDR3 is given with its conserved first and last residue. D genes are given only for firm matches. Clone size is shown for a subset of rows, as once, few, many or a class of expanded clone.

j_gene	v_gene	d_gene	abundance	CDR3nt	CDR3aa
TRBJ1-5	TRBV20-1	TRBD1	many	TGCAGTGCTAGTCCCTACGGGACCGGGACAGGGTGGAATCAGCCCCAGCATTTT	CSASPYGTGTGWNQPQHF
TRBJ2-7	TRBV20-1	TRBD2	NA	TGCAGTGCAGTTTCTAGCGGGAGTGTCTTTAGCGAGCAGTACTTC	CSAVSSGSVFSEQYF
TRBJ2-1	TRBV27	NA	once	TGTGCCAGCACTCACAGGACGCGGGCGGAGCAGTTCTTC	CASTHRTRAEQFF
TRBJ2-2	TRBV4-2	TRBD2	many	TGTGCCAGCAGCCTCGGGACTAGCGGGAGGGCCGCCGGGGAGCTGTTTTTT	CASSLGTSGRAAGELFF
TRBJ1-1	TRBV9	TRBD1	many	TGTGCCAGCAGCGTAGGACAGGGGGAGGAGAACACTGAAGCTTTCTTT	CASSVGQGEENTEAFF
TRBJ1-2	TRBV5-1	TRBD1	many	TGCGCCAGCAGCGAACAGGGGTCTTTGGGCTACACCTTC	CASSEQGSLGYTF
TRBJ2-1	TRBV20-1	NA	many	TGCAGTGCTAGACACCGGCTCAATGAGCAGTTCTTC	CSARHRLNEQFF
TRBJ1-6	TRBV11-1	NA	many	TGTGCCAGCAGCTTGCCCGCGGGGGGGGGGGATTCACCCCTCCACTTT	CASSLPAGGGDSPLHF
TRBJ1-1	TRBV7-2	NA	many	TGTGCCAGCAGCTTAGGGCCGGTACAGGGCACTGAAGCTTTCTTT	CASSLGPVQGTEAFF
TRBJ1-6	TRBV19	NA	many	TGTGCCAGTAGTCCCGAGGGGCTGTATAATTCACCCCTCCACTTT	CASSPEGLYNSPLHF
TRBJ2-7	TRBV28	NA	NA	TGTGCCAGTTACGGACAGACTCCCTACGAGCAGTACTTC	CASYGQTPYEQYF
TRBJ1-2	TRBV18	TRBD1	many	TGTGCCAGCTCACCAGGTTCGGATAGACAGGGCGGCTACACCTTC	CASSPGSDRQGGYTF
TRBJ1-4	TRBV6-1	NA	few	TGTGCCAGCAGTGACTACACAGCAACTAATGAAAAACTGTTTTTT	CASSDYTATNEKLFF
TRBJ2-3	TRBV19	TRBD1	many	TGTGCCAGTAGTACCCGGACAGGGGCCTTCACAGATACGCAGTATTTT	CASSTRTGAFTDTQYF
TRBJ2-7	TRBV28	TRBD1	NA	TGTGCCAGCAGCTTCCAGGACAGGGGGGAGCAGTACTTC	CASSFQDRGEQYF
TRBJ1-2	TRBV28	NA	NA	TGTGCCAGCACTTCTCGGAACTATGGCTACACCTTC	CASTSRNYGYTF
TRBJ2-5	TRBV28	TRBD1	many	TGTGCCAGCGGCGAAGGGACAGAAGATTTTGAGACCCAGTACTTC	CASGEGTEDFETQYF
TRBJ2-7	TRBV30	NA	many	TGTGCCTGGAGTTCGGGTCCCTACGAGCAGTACTTC	CAWSSGPYEQYF
TRBJ1-5	TRBV2	NA	NA	TGTGCCAGCAGTGCCATTAGTGCATCAGGGGCCCAGCATTTT	CASSAISASGAQHF
TRBJ1-1	TRBV9	NA	many	TGTGCCAGCAGCTCCAGGAACCGGGACGGTAACACTGAAGCTTTCTTT	CASSSRNRDGNTEAFF
TRBJ1-1	TRBV2	NA	many	TGTGCCAGCGAGGGGGGGGCGAACACTGAAGCTTTCTTT	CASEGGANTEAFF
TRBJ2-1	TRBV10-3	NA	many	TGTGCCATCAACGATGGACAGTACAATGAGCAGTTCTTC	CAINDGQYNEQFF
TRBJ2-1	TRBV7-9	NA	many	TGTGCCAGCAGCCCAGTATCCTTCGATGGTGAGCAGTTCTTC	CASSPVSFDGEQFF
TRBJ2-1	TRBV6-1	NA	few	TGTGCCAGCAGTATGGACACCTACAATGAGCAGTTCTTC	CASSMDTYNEQFF
TRBJ1-4	TRBV7-9	NA	many	TGTGCCAGCAGCTTTGCGGGGGTTGAAAAACTGTTTTTT	CASSFAGVEKLFF
TRBJ2-7	TRBV5-1	TRBD2	many	TGCGCCAGCAGCCTGCTCGGGAGGAACTACGAGCAGTACTTC	CASSLLGRNYEQYF
TRBJ2-1	TRBV15	NA	many	TGTGCCACCAGCAAGGGACAATCGTTCGATGAGCAGTTCTTC	CATSKGQSFDEQFF
TRBJ1-2	TRBV19	NA	many	TGTGCCAGTAGTATTTTGGGGCAGGGTTTTGGCTACACCTTC	CASSILGQGFGYTF
TRBJ2-1	TRBV11-2	TRBD2	many	TGTGCCAGCAGCCGGGACTATTCTTACAATGAGCAGTTCTTC	CASSRDYSYNEQFF
TRBJ1-1	TRBV6-1	TRBD1	many	TGTGCCAGCCTACAGGGGGCAATTTATCGTAGTGAAGCTTTCTTT	CASLQGAIYRSEAFF
TRBJ2-1	TRBV6-1	TRBD2	NA	TGTGCCAGCAGGGTAATAGCGGGACATGAGCAGTTCTTT	CASRVIAGHEQFF
TRBJ1-1	TRBV30	NA	NA	TGTGCCTGGATCGGGTCTACGAACACTGAAGCTTTCTTT	CAWIGSTNTEAFF
TRBJ2-1	TRBV7-8	NA	many	TGTGCCAGCAGTTTACTAGCACTCTCCTACAATGAGCAGTTCTTC	CASSLLALSYNEQFF
TRBJ2-7	TRBV15	TRBD2	many	TGTGCCACCAGCCGGATTAGGGCTAGCGGGGGCTCCTACGAGCAGTACTTC	CATSRIRASGGSYEQYF
TRBJ2-7	TRBV6-1	NA	medium-sized	TGTGCCAGCAGTAAAACAGGTGGACGTGCGGAATACTACGAGCAGTACTTC	CASSKTGGRAEYYEQYF
TRBJ1-1	TRBV20-1	TRBD1	many	TGCAGTCCGGGACAGGGGCCTTCTGGCACTGAAGCTTTCTTT	CSPGQGPSGTEAFF
TRBJ1-2	TRBV6-2/TRBV6-3	NA	few	TGTTCCAGCATCCCTCTACAGGGCTGGGGTGGCTACACCTTC	CSSIPLQGWGGYTF
TRBJ1-5	TRBV19	NA	many	TGTGCCAGTAGTATAGATCTAGAGGGTCAGCCCCAGCATTTT	CASSIDLEGQPQHF
TRBJ2-4	TRBV28	NA	many	TGTGCCAGCAGTTCGACAGGTCTTCCGAACTTC	CASSSTGLPNF
TRBJ2-6	TRBV4-2	NA	many	TGTGCCAGCAGCCAAGATCCAGGGGCGAGCTCTGGGGCCAACGTCCTGACTTTC	CASSQDPGASSGANVLTF
TRBJ1-1	TRBV5-1	NA	many	TGCGCCAGCAGCTCTGACACTGAAGCTTTCTTT	CASSSDTEAFF
TRBJ2-2	TRBV18	NA	many	TGTGCCAGCTCACCACAGGGGTACAACACCGGGGAGCTGTTTTTT	CASSPQGYNTGELFF
TRBJ1-5	TRBV30	NA	many	TGTGCCTGGGGTATAGGGGAAGATCAGCCCCAGCATTTT	CAWGIGEDQPQHF
TRBJ2-5	TRBV27	TRBD1	few	TGTGCCAGCAAAAAGGGGGACAGGGGATTAGTCCACTTC	CASKKGDRGLVHF
TRBJ2-2	TRBV5-4	NA	many	TGTGCCAGCAGCTTATCGTTAGCGGCCGGGTTGGCCGGGGAGCTGTTTTTT	CASSLSLAAGLAGELFF
TRBJ1-5	TRBV27	NA	few	TGTGCCAGCAGGGCTTACGGGGGCAATCAGCCCCAGCATTTT	CASRAYGGNQPQHF
TRBJ1-2	TRBV2	NA	many	TGTGCCAGCAGTCAGACTTTTGGGGGCTACACCTTC	CASSQTFGGYTF
TRBJ2-7	TRBV5-1	NA	many	TGCGCCAGCAGCTTGGACGGTTCTTACGAGCAGTACTTC	CASSLDGSYEQYF
TRBJ2-5	TRBV7-3	NA	many	TGTGCCGCCTCGCGCCCGGACCCCCAAGAGACCCAGTACTTC	CAASRPDPQETQYF
TRBJ1-5	TRBV28	TRBD1	many	TGTGCCAGCAGTCTGGCCGGGACAGATAGCAATCAGCCCCAGCATTTT	CASSLAGTDSNQPQHF
TRBJ1-6	TRBV30	NA	many	TGTGCCTGGCTGGGACATAGAAACTCACCCCTCCACTTT	CAWLGHRNSPLHF
TRBJ2-5	TRBV12-3/TRBV12-4	TRBD2	few	TGTGCCAGCCTTAGCGGGGTGGAACAGACCCAATACTTC	CASLSGVEQTQYF
TRBJ1-6	TRBV10-2	TRBD1	many	TGCGCCTCCCGACGGGACAGGGAGGATTCACCCCTCCACTTT	CASRRDREDSPLHF
TRBJ1-4	TRBV6-1	TRBD1	many	TGTGCCAGCAGCCTGGGACAGAGTAATGAAAAACTGTTTTTT	CASSLGQSNEKLFF